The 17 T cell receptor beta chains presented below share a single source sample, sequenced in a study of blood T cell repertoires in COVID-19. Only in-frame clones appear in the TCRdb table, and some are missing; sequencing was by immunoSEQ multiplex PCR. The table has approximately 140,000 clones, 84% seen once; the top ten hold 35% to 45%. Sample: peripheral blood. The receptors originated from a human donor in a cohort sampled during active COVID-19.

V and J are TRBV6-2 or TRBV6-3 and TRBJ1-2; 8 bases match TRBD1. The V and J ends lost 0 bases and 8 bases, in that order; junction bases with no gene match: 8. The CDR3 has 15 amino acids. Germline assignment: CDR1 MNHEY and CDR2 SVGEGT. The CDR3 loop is CASSYSLDRAGGYTF. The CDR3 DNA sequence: TGTGCCAGCAGTTACTCCCTGGACAGGGCAGGGGGCTACACCTTC.

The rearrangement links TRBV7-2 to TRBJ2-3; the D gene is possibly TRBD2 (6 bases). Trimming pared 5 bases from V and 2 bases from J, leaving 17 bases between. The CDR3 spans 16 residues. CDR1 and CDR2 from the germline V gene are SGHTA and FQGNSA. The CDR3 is CASSVGLKGNTDTQYF. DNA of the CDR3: TGTGCCAGCAGCGTAGGACTAAAAGGGAACACAGATACGCAGTATTTT. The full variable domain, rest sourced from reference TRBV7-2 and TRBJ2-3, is GAGVSQSPSNKVTEKGKDVELRCDPISGHTALYWYRQSLGQGLEFLIYFQGNSAPDKSGLPSDRFSAERTGGSVSTLTIQRTQQEDSAVYLCASSVGLKGNTDTQYFGPGTRLTVL.

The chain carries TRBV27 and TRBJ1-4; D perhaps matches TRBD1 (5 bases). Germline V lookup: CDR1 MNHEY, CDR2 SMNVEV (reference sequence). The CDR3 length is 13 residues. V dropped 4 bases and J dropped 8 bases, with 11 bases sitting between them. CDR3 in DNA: TGTGCCAGCAGTTGGGCAGGGAGGGAAAAACTGTTTTTT. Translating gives CASSWAGREKLFF.

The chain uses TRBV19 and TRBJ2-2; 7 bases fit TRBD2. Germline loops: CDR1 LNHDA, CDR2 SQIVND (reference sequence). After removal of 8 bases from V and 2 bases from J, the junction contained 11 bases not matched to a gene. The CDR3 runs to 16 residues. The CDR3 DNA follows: TGTGCCAGTGAGAGCGGGAAACGGATAAACACCGGGGAGCTGTTTTTT. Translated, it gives CASESGKRINTGELFF.

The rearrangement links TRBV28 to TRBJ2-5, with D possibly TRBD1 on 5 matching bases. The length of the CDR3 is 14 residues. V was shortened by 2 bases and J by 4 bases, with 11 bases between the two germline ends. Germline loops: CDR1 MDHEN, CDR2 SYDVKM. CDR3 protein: CASSLVGGAETQYF. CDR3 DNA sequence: TGTGCCAGCAGTTTAGTCGGTGGGGCAGAGACCCAGTACTTC.

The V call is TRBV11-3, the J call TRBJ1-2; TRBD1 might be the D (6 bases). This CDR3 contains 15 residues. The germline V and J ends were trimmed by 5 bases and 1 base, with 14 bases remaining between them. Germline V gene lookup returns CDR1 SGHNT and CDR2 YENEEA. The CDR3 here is CASSPNSRGNYGYTF. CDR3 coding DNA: TGTGCCAGCAGCCCGAATTCCAGGGGTAACTATGGCTACACCTTC.

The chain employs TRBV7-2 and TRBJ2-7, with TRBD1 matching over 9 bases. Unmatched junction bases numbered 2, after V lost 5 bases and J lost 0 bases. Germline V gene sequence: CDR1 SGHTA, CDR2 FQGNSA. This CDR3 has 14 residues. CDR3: CASSMDRGSYEQYF. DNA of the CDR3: TGTGCCAGCAGCATGGACAGGGGCTCCTACGAGCAGTACTTC.

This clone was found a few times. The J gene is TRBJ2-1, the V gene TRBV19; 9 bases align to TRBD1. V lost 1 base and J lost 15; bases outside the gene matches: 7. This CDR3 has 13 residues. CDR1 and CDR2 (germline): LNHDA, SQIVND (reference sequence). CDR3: CASSIAPGQGTFF. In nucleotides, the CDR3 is TGTGCCAGTAGTATAGCCCCGGGACAGGGAACGTTCTTC.

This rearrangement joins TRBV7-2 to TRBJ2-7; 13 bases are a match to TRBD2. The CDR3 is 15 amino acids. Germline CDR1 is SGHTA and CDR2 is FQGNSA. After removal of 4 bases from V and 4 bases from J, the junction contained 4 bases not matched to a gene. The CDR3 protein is CASSSTSGGAYEQYF. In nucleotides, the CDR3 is TGTGCCAGCAGCTCCACTAGCGGGGGGGCTTACGAGCAGTACTTC.

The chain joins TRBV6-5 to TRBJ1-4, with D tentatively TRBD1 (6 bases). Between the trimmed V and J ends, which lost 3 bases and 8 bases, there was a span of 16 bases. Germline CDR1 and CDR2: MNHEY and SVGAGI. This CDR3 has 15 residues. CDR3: CASSYLGRGGEKLFF. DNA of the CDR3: TGTGCCAGCAGTTATCTTGGCAGGGGTGGGGAAAAACTGTTTTTT.

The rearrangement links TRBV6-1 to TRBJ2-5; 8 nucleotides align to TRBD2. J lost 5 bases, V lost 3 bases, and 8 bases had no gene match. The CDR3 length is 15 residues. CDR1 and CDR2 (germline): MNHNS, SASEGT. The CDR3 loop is CASSDARGAGETQYF. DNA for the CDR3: TGTGCCAGCAGTGACGCGCGGGGGGCCGGGGAGACCCAGTACTTC.

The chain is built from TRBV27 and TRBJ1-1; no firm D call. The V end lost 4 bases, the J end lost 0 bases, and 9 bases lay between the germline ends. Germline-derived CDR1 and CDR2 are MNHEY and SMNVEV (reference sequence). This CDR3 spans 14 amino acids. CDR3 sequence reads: CASSSGILNTEAFF. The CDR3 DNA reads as TGTGCCAGCAGTTCGGGGATTTTGAACACTGAAGCTTTCTTT.

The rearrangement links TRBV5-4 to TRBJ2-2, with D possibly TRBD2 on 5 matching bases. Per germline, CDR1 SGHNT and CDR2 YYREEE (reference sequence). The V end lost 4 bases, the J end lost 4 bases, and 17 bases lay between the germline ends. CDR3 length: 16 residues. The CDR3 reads CASSKEAELGTGELFF. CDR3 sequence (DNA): TGTGCCAGCAGCAAGGAGGCGGAACTGGGCACCGGGGAGCTGTTTTTT.

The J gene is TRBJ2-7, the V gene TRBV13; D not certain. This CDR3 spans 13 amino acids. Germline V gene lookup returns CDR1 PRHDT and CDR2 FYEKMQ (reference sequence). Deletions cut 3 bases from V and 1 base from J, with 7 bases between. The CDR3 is CASSFAGSYEQYF. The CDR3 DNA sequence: TGTGCCAGCAGCTTCGCAGGTTCCTACGAGCAGTACTTC.

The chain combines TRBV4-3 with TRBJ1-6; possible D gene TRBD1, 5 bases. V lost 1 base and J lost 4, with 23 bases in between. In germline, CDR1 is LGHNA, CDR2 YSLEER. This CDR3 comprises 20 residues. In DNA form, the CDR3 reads TGCGCCAGCAGCCAAGGCGTGACAGTCCCCCGAGTCGCTTATAATTCACCCCTCCACTTT. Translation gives CASSQGVTVPRVAYNSPLHF.

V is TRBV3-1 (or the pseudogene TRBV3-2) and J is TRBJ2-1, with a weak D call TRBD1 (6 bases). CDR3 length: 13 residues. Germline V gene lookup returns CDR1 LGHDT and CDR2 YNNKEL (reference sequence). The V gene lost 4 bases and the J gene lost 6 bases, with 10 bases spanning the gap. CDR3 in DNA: TGTGCCAGCAGCCCGGGACACCTCAATGAGCAGTTCTTC. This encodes CASSPGHLNEQFF.

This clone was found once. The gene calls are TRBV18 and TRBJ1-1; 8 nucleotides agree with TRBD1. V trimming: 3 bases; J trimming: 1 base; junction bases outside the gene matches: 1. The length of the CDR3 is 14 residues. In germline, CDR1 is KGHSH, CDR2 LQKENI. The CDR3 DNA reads TGTGCCAGCTCACCGCAGGGGGCGAACACTGAAGCTTTCTTT. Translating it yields CASSPQGANTEAFF.